The 7 T cell receptor beta chains given below trace back to one sample, sequenced in a study of T-cell reconstitution after alpha-beta-depleted transplantation in children. Preparation of the TCRbeta library was carried out with unique molecular identifiers. TCRdb analysed the PCR reads with MiXCR anew, one entry per CDR3 protein. The sample contains 350,000 to 400,000 distinct CDR3 sequences, roughly 13% of which appear only once. This specimen consisted of PBMCs, obtained from the stem cell graft. The receptors here all came from a human donor who donated a stem cell graft to a child with Fanconi anemia.

Comment on this clonotype: As the CDR3 is not closed by the conserved phenylalanine or tryptophan, this likely results from a read error. The chain joins TRBV20-1 to TRBJ1-4; D gene ambiguous. This CDR3 has 12 residues. The V end lost 6 bases, the J end lost 11 bases, and 16 bases lay between the germline ends. Looked up from germline, CDR1 is DFQATT and CDR2 is SNEGSKA (reference sequence). CDR3 in amino acids: CSALVSSRKLFY. The CDR3 nucleotides read TGCAGTGCCCTCGTCTCTTCCAGGAAACTGTTTTAT.

The chain has TRBV28 and TRBJ2-7; 8 bases match TRBD1. Germline assignment: CDR1 MDHEN and CDR2 SYDVKM. This CDR3 contains 15 residues. J gave up 3 bases and V 6 bases, and 10 bases lay outside the gene matches. CDR3 in amino acids: CASRGQGTTYYEQYV. As DNA, the CDR3 is TGTGCCAGCAGAGGACAGGGTACCACCTACTACGAGCAGTACGTC.

This clonotype was recorded a few times. This chain uses TRBV4-2 with TRBJ2-1; D is unresolved. V lost 2 bases to trimming and J lost 9 bases, with 11 bases between them. Germline loops: CDR1 LGHNA, CDR2 YNFKEQ. This CDR3 is 13 amino acids long. CDR3 sequence (DNA): TGTGCCAGCAGCCAATCCCTCTTAAGTGAGCAGTTCTTC. This encodes CASSQSLLSEQFF.

The rearrangement joins TRBV5-1 to TRBJ2-1, with no clear D. This CDR3 has 14 amino acids. Germline CDR1 SGHRS, CDR2 YFSETQ. The ends were cut back, 3 bases at V and 8 bases at J, with 15 bases in the middle. This CDR3 reads CASSSMTAWDEQFF. CDR3 bases: TGCGCCAGCAGCTCTATGACCGCTTGGGATGAGCAGTTCTTC. Together with reference TRBV5-1 and TRBJ2-1, the CDR3 gives the full variable domain: KAGVTQTPRYLIKTRGQQVTLSCSPISGHRSVSWYQQTPGQGLQFLFEYFSETQRNKGNFPGRFSGRQFSNSRSEMNVSTLELGDSALYLCASSSMTAWDEQFFGPGTRLTVL.

This clonotype was counted only a few times. V is TRBV7-9 and J is TRBJ2-1, with 11 positions matching TRBD2. CDR1 is SEHNR, CDR2 FQNEAQ, per germline (reference sequence). CDR3 length equals 15 residues. V was clipped by 3 bases and J by 9 bases; unmatched bases: 7. The CDR3 protein is CASSLLAGGLSEQFF. In DNA, the CDR3 is TGTGCCAGCAGCTTGCTAGCGGGGGGTCTGAGTGAGCAGTTCTTC.

The chain links TRBV3-1 to TRBJ2-4, with D possibly matching TRBD1 (6 bases). The V end lost 4 bases, the J end lost 1 base, and 20 bases lay between the germline ends. The CDR3 sequence is 18 residues long. Per germline, CDR1 LGHDT and CDR2 YNNKEL (reference sequence). CDR3 DNA sequence: TGTGCCAGCAGCCTAGGCCCCCCAGGGGTCGGGGCCAAAAACATTCAGTACTTC. It is translated as CASSLGPPGVGAKNIQYF.

The rearrangement joins TRBV7-2 to TRBJ2-5; the D gene is possibly TRBD2 (5 bases). The CDR3 has 15 residues. From germline, CDR1 is SGHTA and CDR2 FQGNSA. Trimming cost V 2 bases and J 0 bases, with 10 bases left between them. This CDR3 reads CASSLFGGYQETQYF. CDR3 sequence (DNA): TGTGCCAGCAGCTTATTCGGAGGATACCAAGAGACCCAGTACTTC.